These 31 T cell receptor beta chains came from one sample sequenced in a study of cytomegalovirus exposure and HLA in healthy donors. Produced via immunoSEQ multiplex PCR; TCRdb's table is partial and in-frame only. The data show about 120,000 clones, around 86% seen once. Sequencing was performed on PBMCs. The receptors originated from a young woman in good health and CMV-seronegative.

V gene TRBV4-1 combines with J gene TRBJ2-2; TRBD2 matches 11 bases. Per germline, CDR1 MGHRA and CDR2 YSYEKL. The junction had 18 bases not matched to a gene; V was cut back by 3 bases and J by 9 bases. The CDR3 contains 19 residues. The CDR3 sequence is CASSHGGIGTSGIIRELFF. The CDR3 region has the DNA TGCGCCAGCAGCCATGGGGGTATAGGGACTAGCGGAATAATACGGGAGCTGTTTTTT.

The chain links TRBV29-1 to TRBJ1-2; 9 bases map to TRBD1. V was pared by 1 base and J by 8 bases, with 11 bases of the junction left unmatched. CDR3 length equals 15 residues. Germline assignment: CDR1 SQVTM and CDR2 ANQGSEA. The CDR3 DNA is TGCAGCGTTGAAGCTGGGGGACAGGGCCCCATGGGCTACACCTTC. Protein: CSVEAGGQGPMGYTF.

V usage is TRBV29-1 and J usage is TRBJ1-5, with TRBD1 identical over 7 bases. From germline, CDR1 is SQVTM and CDR2 ANQGSEA. The CDR3 has 15 residues. The V and J ends lost 6 bases and 0 bases, in that order; junction bases with no gene match: 8. CDR3 loop: CSVGDSFFSNQPQHF. In nucleotides, the CDR3 is TGCAGCGTGGGGGACAGTTTCTTTAGCAATCAGCCCCAGCATTTT.

This clone was observed a single time. V and J are TRBV27 and TRBJ2-7, with TRBD1 matching 7 bases. The V and J ends lost 0 bases and 7 bases, in that order; junction bases with no gene match: 12. Germline CDR1 is MNHEY and CDR2 is SMNVEV (reference sequence). CDR3 length equals 16 residues. CDR3 region: CASSLSRRQGIGEQYF. The CDR3 nucleotides read TGTGCCAGCAGTTTATCGAGGAGACAGGGAATCGGTGAGCAGTACTTC.

The CDR3 reads CASSPRQGRLHTGELFF. For the CDR3, the DNA is TGTGCCAGCAGCCCTAGACAGGGTAGGCTTCACACCGGGGAGCTGTTTTTT. The chain joins TRBV7-6 to TRBJ2-2; TRBD1 matches 7 bases. Germline V lookup: CDR1 SGHVS, CDR2 FNYEAQ. The CDR3 spans 17 residues. Unmatched junction bases numbered 12, after V lost 5 bases and J lost 3 bases.

The V and J genes are TRBV19 and TRBJ2-7; D not certain. The germline gives CDR1 LNHDA, CDR2 SQIVND (reference sequence). This CDR3 contains 14 residues. V lost 3 bases to trimming and J lost 3 bases, with 12 bases between them. The DNA of the CDR3 is TGTGCCAGTAGTATCGGAATAAGCGACTACGAGCAGTACTTC. It encodes CASSIGISDYEQYF.

V and J are TRBV19 and TRBJ1-2; D is uncertain. The CDR3 consists of 12 residues. Germline V lookup: CDR1 LNHDA, CDR2 SQIVND (reference sequence). Trimming cost V 3 bases and J 5 bases, with 7 bases left between them. CDR3 residues: CASSMRAYGYTF. The CDR3 DNA reads as TGTGCCAGTAGTATGAGGGCATATGGCTACACCTTC.

The chain couples TRBV6-5 to TRBJ1-2; D is ambiguous. V was shortened by 5 bases and J by 3 bases, with 13 bases between the two germline ends. The germline V gene has CDR1 MNHEY and CDR2 SVGAGI. This CDR3 has 14 residues. The CDR3 DNA reads TGTGCCAGCAGTCCTGTTCGGGTTGACTATGGCTACACCTTC. It encodes CASSPVRVDYGYTF.

The chain is built from TRBV7-2 and TRBJ2-3; TRBD2 aligns across 9 bases. The germline V gene encodes CDR1 SGHTA and CDR2 FQGNSA. J lost 6 bases, V lost 1 base, and 5 bases had no gene match. This CDR3 spans 15 amino acids. CDR3 region: CASSLVTSGTDTQYF. CDR3 sequence (DNA): TGTGCCAGCAGCTTAGTGACTAGCGGAACCGATACGCAGTATTTT.

The chain is built from TRBV19 and TRBJ2-1; weak D call: TRBD1 (5 bases). CDR1 is LNHDA, CDR2 SQIVND, per germline (reference sequence). Trimming pared 5 bases from V and 0 bases from J, leaving 11 bases between. The CDR3 contains 15 residues. Here the CDR3 reads CASSPPDSSYNEQFF. The CDR3 nucleotides read TGTGCCAGTAGTCCCCCTGACAGCTCCTACAATGAGCAGTTCTTC.

V is TRBV19 and J is TRBJ1-1; D might be TRBD1 (5 bases). The CDR3 is 12 amino acids. The V end lost 5 bases, the J end lost 4 bases, and 8 bases lay between the germline ends. Per germline, CDR1 LNHDA and CDR2 SQIVND (reference sequence). CDR3 sequence (DNA): TGTGCCAGTAGTTGGGGGGGCACTGAAGCTTTCTTT. Its translation: CASSWGGTEAFF.

This clone has a single count. The chain is built from TRBV29-1 and TRBJ2-1; the match to TRBD2 covers 7 bases. After removal of 6 bases from V and 5 bases from J, the junction contained 16 bases not matched to a gene. Germline CDR1 reads SQVTM; CDR2 reads ANQGSEA. The CDR3 is 16 amino acids. CDR3 loop: CSVVWGGGTPHNEQFF. As DNA, the CDR3 is TGCAGCGTGGTATGGGGGGGAGGGACCCCTCACAATGAGCAGTTCTTC.

This clone came up many times. In DNA, the CDR3 is TGTGCCAGTAGTCTGGGACAGGTCTATGGCTACACCTTC. It translates to CASSLGQVYGYTF. V is TRBV19 and J is TRBJ1-2; 8 positions agree with TRBD1. V lost 5 bases, J lost 4 bases, and 3 bases stayed unmatched. The germline V gene has CDR1 LNHDA and CDR2 SQIVND (reference sequence). The CDR3 is 13 residues long. The whole variable domain, filled in from reference TRBV19 and TRBJ1-2, reads DGGITQSPKYLFRKEGQNVTLSCEQNLNHDAMYWYRQDPGQGLRLIYYSQIVNDFQKGDIAEGYSVSREKKESFPLTVTSAQKNPTAFYLCASSLGQVYGYTFGSGTRLTVV.

This clone was found a few times. The chain employs TRBV7-8 and TRBJ1-5, with 10 bases identical to TRBD1. CDR1 is SGHVS and CDR2 is FQNEAQ in the germline V gene. The V segment lost 5 bases and the J segment 2 bases; nucleotides outside the gene matches: 3. This CDR3 region has 15 residues. The CDR3 loop reads CASSATGGGNQPQHF. CDR3 coding DNA: TGTGCCAGCAGCGCGACAGGGGGCGGCAATCAGCCCCAGCATTTT.

V and J are TRBV6-1 and TRBJ1-2; 9 bases line up with TRBD1. Germline V CDR1 and CDR2: MNHNS, SASEGT. The junction had 7 bases not matched to a gene; V was cut back by 4 bases and J by 7 bases. The CDR3 spans 14 residues. The CDR3 spells CASSVRTGESGYTF. The DNA for the CDR3 is TGTGCCAGCAGTGTACGGACAGGGGAAAGTGGCTACACCTTC.

This chain links TRBV5-6 with TRBJ2-7, with unresolved D. Germline V gene lookup returns CDR1 SGHDT and CDR2 YYEEEE. V was trimmed by 3 bases and J by 1 base, leaving 11 bases between them. The CDR3 has 14 residues. The CDR3 coding sequence is TGTGCCAGCAGCTCCAGTATCGGGTCCTACGAGCAGTACTTC. Encoded protein: CASSSSIGSYEQYF. Drawing the rest from reference TRBV5-6 and TRBJ2-7, the complete variable domain is DAGVTQSPTHLIKTRGQQVTLRCSPKSGHDTVSWYQQALGQGPQFIFQYYEEEERQRGNFPDRFSGHQFPNYSSELNVNALLLGDSALYLCASSSSIGSYEQYFGPGTRLTVT.

The chain has TRBV28 and TRBJ2-1; TRBD1 is a possible D gene (8 bases). V lost 5 bases and J 1 base, leaving 18 bases between the germline ends. The germline CDR1 and CDR2 sequences are MDHEN and SYDVKM. This CDR3 region has 17 residues. The CDR3 DNA follows: TGTGCCAGCAGTCCCGGACAGGGACTACCTTCCTACAATGAGCAGTTCTTC. Protein: CASSPGQGLPSYNEQFF.

This clone showed up just once. The chain has TRBV9 and TRBJ2-3, with 13 nucleotides matching TRBD2. With 4 bases clipped from V and 0 bases from J, the junction kept 17 bases outside the gene matches. The CDR3 runs 21 residues. Per germline, CDR1 SGDLS and CDR2 YYNGEE. As DNA, the CDR3 is TGTGCCAGCAGCTCTAAACATACTAGCGGGAGGGCCGGAACTAGCACAGATACGCAGTATTTT. Protein product: CASSSKHTSGRAGTSTDTQYF.

The chain recombines TRBV5-6 with TRBJ2-7; unclear D gene. V dropped 0 bases and J dropped 2 bases, with 6 bases sitting between them. The CDR3 has 13 amino acids. From germline, CDR1 is SGHDT and CDR2 YYEEEE. The chain's CDR3 is CASSLVRAYEQYF. The DNA for the CDR3 is TGTGCCAGCAGCTTGGTTCGCGCCTACGAGCAGTACTTC. Full variable domain (missing parts from reference TRBV5-6 and TRBJ2-7): DAGVTQSPTHLIKTRGQQVTLRCSPKSGHDTVSWYQQALGQGPQFIFQYYEEEERQRGNFPDRFSGHQFPNYSSELNVNALLLGDSALYLCASSLVRAYEQYFGPGTRLTVT.

In this sample, this clone turned up a few times. A much larger clone differs by one base, so this may be a read error. V gene TRBV7-2 combines with J gene TRBJ1-5, with unresolved D. In germline, CDR1 is SGHTA, CDR2 FQGNSA. The V and J ends lost 3 bases and 0 bases respectively, with 3 bases between them. The CDR3 sequence is 13 residues long. The CDR3 loop is CASSFYSNQPQHF. Written as DNA, the CDR3 is TGTGCCAGCAGCTTCTATAGCAATCAGCCCCAGCATTTT.

This clone was counted only a few times. The V gene is TRBV2, the J gene TRBJ2-7, with 7 bases aligning to TRBD1. The CDR3 is made up of 12 amino acids. V dropped 10 bases and J dropped 6; count of bases not matched to a gene: 9. Germline V gene data show CDR1 as SNHLY and CDR2 as FYNNEI. DNA of the CDR3: TGTGCCACTGCGACAGGGTCCAGCGAGCAGTACTTC. It yields the protein CATATGSSEQYF.

The gene calls are TRBV6-5 and TRBJ2-1; D may be TRBD2 (6 bases). Between the trimmed V and J ends, which lost 8 bases and 2 bases, there was a span of 13 bases. Germline loops: CDR1 MNHEY, CDR2 SVGAGI. The CDR3 has 14 amino acids. CDR3 sequence reads: CASAEGPAYNEQFF. As DNA, the CDR3 is TGTGCCAGCGCGGAGGGACCGGCCTACAATGAGCAGTTCTTC.

The chain couples TRBV13 to TRBJ2-7; a possible D gene is TRBD1 (6 bases). This CDR3 region has 13 residues. Germline CDR1 reads PRHDT; CDR2 reads FYEKMQ (reference sequence). V lost 5 bases and J lost 4, with 12 bases in between. The CDR3 nucleotides read TGTGCCAGCAGCCCCGACAGGCATTACGAGCAGTACTTC. It translates to CASSPDRHYEQYF.

The chain joins TRBV13 to TRBJ2-2, with 13 nucleotides matching TRBD2. The CDR3 length is 17 residues. Germline assignment: CDR1 PRHDT and CDR2 FYEKMQ (reference sequence). V shed 5 bases and J 3 bases; nucleotides not matched to a gene: 6. The CDR3 sequence is CASSPVGLAGYTGELFF. In DNA, the CDR3 is TGTGCCAGCAGCCCCGTGGGACTAGCGGGGTACACCGGGGAGCTGTTTTTT. Looking up the rest from reference TRBV13 and TRBJ2-2 gives the full variable domain: AAGVIQSPRHLIKEKRETATLKCYPIPRHDTVYWYQQGPGQDPQFLISFYEKMQSDKGSIPDRFSAQQFSDYHSELNMSSLELGDSALYFCASSPVGLAGYTGELFFGEGSRLTVL.

The chain couples TRBV5-1 to TRBJ1-4, with no clear D. Germline-derived CDR1 and CDR2 are SGHRS and YFSETQ. V lost 3 bases and J 7 bases, leaving 13 bases between the germline ends. This CDR3 is 14 amino acids long. The CDR3 sequence is CASSSNSGGEKLFF. The DNA for the CDR3 is TGCGCCAGCAGCTCTAACAGCGGTGGTGAAAAACTGTTTTTT.

This rearrangement joins TRBV6-5 to TRBJ2-5; 9 nucleotides line up with TRBD2. The germline gives CDR1 MNHEY, CDR2 SVGAGI. The CDR3 sequence is 16 residues long. V shed 0 bases, J shed 5 bases, and the junction held 7 bases outside the gene matches. The DNA of the CDR3 is TGTGCCAGCAGTTACTCGACCGCGGGAGGGTGGGAGACCCAGTACTTC. Its translation is CASSYSTAGGWETQYF.

J is TRBJ1-1 and V is TRBV5-1; D gene uncertain. CDR1 and CDR2 from the germline V gene are SGHRS and YFSETQ. This CDR3 has 14 residues. V lost 4 bases, J lost 0 bases, and 10 bases lay in between. Here the CDR3 reads CASSPETMNTEAFF. The CDR3, as DNA: TGCGCCAGCAGCCCCGAAACTATGAACACTGAAGCTTTCTTT.

This chain joins TRBV7-2 and TRBJ2-1; TRBD1 might be the D (6 bases). From germline, CDR1 is SGHTA and CDR2 FQGNSA. Trimming pared 5 bases from V and 8 bases from J, leaving 16 bases between. CDR3 length equals 14 residues. The CDR3 sequence: CASSTRGNRDEQFF. For the CDR3, the DNA is TGTGCCAGCAGCACTCGGGGAAACAGGGATGAGCAGTTCTTC.

The chain is built from TRBV5-1 and TRBJ2-1; no definite D call. The CDR3 is 14 amino acids. Germline CDR1 is SGHRS and CDR2 is YFSETQ. Trimming stripped 0 bases from V and 4 bases from J, with 8 bases between. In nucleotides, the CDR3 is TGCGCCAGCAGCTTGGGAACAGCTTACAATGAGCAGTTCTTC. Translated, it gives CASSLGTAYNEQFF. The whole variable domain, filled in from reference TRBV5-1 and TRBJ2-1, reads KAGVTQTPRYLIKTRGQQVTLSCSPISGHRSVSWYQQTPGQGLQFLFEYFSETQRNKGNFPGRFSGRQFSNSRSEMNVSTLELGDSALYLCASSLGTAYNEQFFGPGTRLTVL.

The chain links TRBV7-3 to TRBJ2-5; TRBD2 might be the D (6 bases). The CDR3 covers 16 residues. Germline assignment: CDR1 SGHTA and CDR2 FQGTGA. With 1 base removed from V and 2 bases from J, the gap between germline ends came to 14 bases. The CDR3 loop reads CASSLRGRGGQETQYF. CDR3 DNA sequence: TGTGCCAGCAGCTTAAGAGGCCGTGGAGGGCAAGAGACCCAGTACTTC.

The rearrangement links TRBV19 to TRBJ2-1; maybe TRBD2 (5 bases). The CDR3 runs to 11 residues. Germline V CDR1 and CDR2: LNHDA, SQIVND (reference sequence). V was trimmed by 3 bases and J by 9 bases, leaving 6 bases between them. The CDR3 sequence: CASSIGSEQFF. For the CDR3, the DNA is TGTGCCAGTAGTATTGGGAGTGAGCAGTTCTTC.